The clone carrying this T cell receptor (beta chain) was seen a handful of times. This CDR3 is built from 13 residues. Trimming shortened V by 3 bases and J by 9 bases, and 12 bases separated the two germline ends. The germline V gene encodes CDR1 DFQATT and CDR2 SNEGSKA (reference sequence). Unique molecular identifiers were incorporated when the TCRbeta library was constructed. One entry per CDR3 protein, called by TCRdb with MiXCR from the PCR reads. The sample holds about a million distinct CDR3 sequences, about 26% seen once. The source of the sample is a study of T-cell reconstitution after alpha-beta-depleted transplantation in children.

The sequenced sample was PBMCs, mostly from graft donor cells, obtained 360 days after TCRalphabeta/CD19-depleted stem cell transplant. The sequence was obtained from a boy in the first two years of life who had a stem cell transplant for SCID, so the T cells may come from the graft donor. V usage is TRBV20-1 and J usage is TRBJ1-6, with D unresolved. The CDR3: CSARSQNSSPLHF. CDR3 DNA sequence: TGCAGTGCTAGGAGCCAGAATAGTTCACCCCTCCACTTT.